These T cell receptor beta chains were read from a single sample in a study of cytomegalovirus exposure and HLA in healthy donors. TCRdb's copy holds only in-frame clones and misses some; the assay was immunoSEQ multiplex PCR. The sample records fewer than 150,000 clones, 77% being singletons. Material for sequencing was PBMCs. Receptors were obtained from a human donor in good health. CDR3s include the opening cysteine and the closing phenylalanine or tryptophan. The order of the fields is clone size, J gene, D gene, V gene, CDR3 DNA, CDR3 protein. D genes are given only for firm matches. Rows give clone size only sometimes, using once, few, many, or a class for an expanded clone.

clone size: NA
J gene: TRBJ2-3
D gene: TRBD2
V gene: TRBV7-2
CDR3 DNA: TGTGCCAGCAGGAAGGGACTAAGCACAGATACGCAGTATTTT
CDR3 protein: CASRKGLSTDTQYF

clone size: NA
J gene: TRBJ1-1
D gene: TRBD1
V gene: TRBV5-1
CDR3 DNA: TGCGCCAGCAGCCGTAGCTTGTCGGGACAGGGAGAGGACACTGAAGCTTTCTTT
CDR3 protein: CASSRSLSGQGEDTEAFF

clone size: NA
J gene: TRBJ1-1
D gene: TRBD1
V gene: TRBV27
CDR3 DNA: TGTGCCAGCAGTGCTGACAGGGTGAACACTGAAGCTTTCTTT
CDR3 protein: CASSADRVNTEAFF

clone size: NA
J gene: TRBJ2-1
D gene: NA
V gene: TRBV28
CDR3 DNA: TGTGCCAGCAGTAACAGGGTTTTTGAGCAGTTCTTC
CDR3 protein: CASSNRVFEQFF

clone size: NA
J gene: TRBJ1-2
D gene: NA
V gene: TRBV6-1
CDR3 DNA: TGTGCCAGCAGCTCCGGGGAAAACTATGGCTACACCTTC
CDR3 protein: CASSSGENYGYTF

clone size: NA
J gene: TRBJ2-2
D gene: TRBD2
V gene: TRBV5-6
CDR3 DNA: TGTGCCAGCAGCTCCCTAGCGGGGGCGAACACCGGGGAGCTGTTTTTT
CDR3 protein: CASSSLAGANTGELFF

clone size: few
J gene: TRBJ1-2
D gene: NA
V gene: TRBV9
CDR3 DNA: TGTGCCAGCAGCCCTCCGGGACTCGATTCTTACGCCTTC
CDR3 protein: CASSPPGLDSYAF

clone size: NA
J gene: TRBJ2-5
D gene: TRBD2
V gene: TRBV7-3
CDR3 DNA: TGTGCCAGCAGCTTGTTTGGGGGCAGGACTAGCGGGAGGGGTAAGGTTGAGACCCAGTACTTC
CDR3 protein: CASSLFGGRTSGRGKVETQYF

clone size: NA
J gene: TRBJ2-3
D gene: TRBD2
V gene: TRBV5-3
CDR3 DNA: TGTGCCAGAAGCTTGGGGATCGGGGAGCTAGCGGGAGACACAGATACGCAGTATTTT
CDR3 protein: CARSLGIGELAGDTDTQYF

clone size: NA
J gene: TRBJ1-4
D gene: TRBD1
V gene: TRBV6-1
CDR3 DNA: TGTGCCAGCAGATTAGGGACAGGGGCTAATGAAAAACTGTTTTTT
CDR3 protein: CASRLGTGANEKLFF

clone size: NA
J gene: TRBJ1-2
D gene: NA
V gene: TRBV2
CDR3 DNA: TGTGCCAGCATGACACAGGGTGACTATGGCTACACCTTC
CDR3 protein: CASMTQGDYGYTF

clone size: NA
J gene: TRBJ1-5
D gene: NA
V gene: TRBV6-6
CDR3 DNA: TGTGCCAGCAGTTACTCACAGGGATATCAGCCCCAGCATTTT
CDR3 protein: CASSYSQGYQPQHF

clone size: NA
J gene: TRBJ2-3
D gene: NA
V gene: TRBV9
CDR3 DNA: TGTGCCAGCAGCATCGGGACATGGGGCGGATCGCAGTATTTT
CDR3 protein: CASSIGTWGGSQYF

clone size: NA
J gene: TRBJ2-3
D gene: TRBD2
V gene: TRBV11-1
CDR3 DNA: TGTGCCAGCAGCTTAGGATGGACTAGCGGGACTAGCACAGATACGCAGTATTTT
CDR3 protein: CASSLGWTSGTSTDTQYF

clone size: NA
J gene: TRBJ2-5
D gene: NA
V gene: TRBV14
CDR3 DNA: TGTGCCAGCAGCCAAAACCCCCGGGCAGGGCTGAGGACAGAGACCCAGTACTTC
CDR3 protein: CASSQNPRAGLRTETQYF

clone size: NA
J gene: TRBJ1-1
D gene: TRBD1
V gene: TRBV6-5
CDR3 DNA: TGTGCCAGCAGTCCTCCGACAGGGAGGAACACTGAAGCTTTCTTT
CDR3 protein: CASSPPTGRNTEAFF

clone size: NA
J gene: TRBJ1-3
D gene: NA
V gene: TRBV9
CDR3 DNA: TGTGCCAGCAGCGCGCAGGGCGGTTTAACTGGAAACACCATATATTTT
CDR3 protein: CASSAQGGLTGNTIYF

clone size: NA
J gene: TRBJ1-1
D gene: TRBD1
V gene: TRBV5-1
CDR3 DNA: TGCGCCAGCAGCATCCGGACAGGAATAGGGACTGAAGCTTTCTTT
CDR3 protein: CASSIRTGIGTEAFF

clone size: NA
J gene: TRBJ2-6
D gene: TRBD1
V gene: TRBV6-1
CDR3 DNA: TGTGGTGCCGGGACAGGGAGACCCAACGTCCTGACTTTC
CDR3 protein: CGAGTGRPNVLTF

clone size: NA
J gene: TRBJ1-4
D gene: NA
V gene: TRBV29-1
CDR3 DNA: TGCAGCGTTGCGGCTCAACAGGGATATAATGAAAAACTGTTTTTT
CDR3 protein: CSVAAQQGYNEKLFF

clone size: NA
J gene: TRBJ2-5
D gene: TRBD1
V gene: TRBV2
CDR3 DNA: TGTGCCAGCAGTGAAGAAGGGGGCACGCTACGCCAAGAGACCCAGTACTTC
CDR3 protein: CASSEEGGTLRQETQYF

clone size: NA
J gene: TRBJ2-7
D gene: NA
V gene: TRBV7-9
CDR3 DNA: TGTGCCGGTGGCCAGGGGGGGACAGGAGCCTACGAGCAGTACTTC
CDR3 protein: CAGGQGGTGAYEQYF

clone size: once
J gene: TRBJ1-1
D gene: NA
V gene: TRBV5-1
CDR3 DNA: TGCGCCAGCAGCCCGGGACAGAACACTGAAGCTTTCTTT
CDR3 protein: CASSPGQNTEAFF

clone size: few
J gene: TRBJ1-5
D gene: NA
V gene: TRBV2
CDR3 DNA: TGTGCCAGCAGGGTGGACAGCTACAATCAGCCCCAGCATTTT
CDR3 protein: CASRVDSYNQPQHF

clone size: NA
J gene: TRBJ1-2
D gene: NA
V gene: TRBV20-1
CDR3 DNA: TGCAGTAGAGCTACTAACTATGGCTACACCTTC
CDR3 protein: CSRATNYGYTF

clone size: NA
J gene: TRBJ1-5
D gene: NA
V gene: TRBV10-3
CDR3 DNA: TGTGCCATCAGGAAGGGAGGGGACAATCAGCCCCAGCATTTT
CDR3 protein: CAIRKGGDNQPQHF

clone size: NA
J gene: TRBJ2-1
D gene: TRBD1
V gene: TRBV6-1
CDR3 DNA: TGTGCCAGCAGTGACTCAGGGGGCAAGAATGAGCAGTTCTTC
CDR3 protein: CASSDSGGKNEQFF

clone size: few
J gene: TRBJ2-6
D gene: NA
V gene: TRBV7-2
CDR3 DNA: TGTGCCAGCAGCTTAGGACTGTCTGGGGCCAACGTCCTGACTTTC
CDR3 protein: CASSLGLSGANVLTF

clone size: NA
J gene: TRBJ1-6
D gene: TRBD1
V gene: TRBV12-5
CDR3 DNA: TGTGCTAGTGGTTTGGAAGGACAGGCGGTTTGGGCCCTCCACTTT
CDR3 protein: CASGLEGQAVWALHF

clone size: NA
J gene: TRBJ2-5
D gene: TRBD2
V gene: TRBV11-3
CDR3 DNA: TGTGCCAGCAGCCCAGAGGGGACTAGCGGGGAGACCCAGTACTTC
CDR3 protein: CASSPEGTSGETQYF

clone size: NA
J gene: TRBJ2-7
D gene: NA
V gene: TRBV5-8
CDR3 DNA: TGTGCCAGCAGCTTGAGGGGGACCACCTACGAGCAGTACTTC
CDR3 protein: CASSLRGTTYEQYF

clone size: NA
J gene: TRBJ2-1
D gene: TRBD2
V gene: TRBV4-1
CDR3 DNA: TGCGCCAGCAGCCGCTCCTCGGCGGGAGGGCGGAGCAATGAGCAGTTCTTC
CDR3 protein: CASSRSSAGGRSNEQFF

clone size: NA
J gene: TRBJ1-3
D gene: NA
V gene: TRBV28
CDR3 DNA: TGTGCCAGCAGCTCCGGGACACACTTATTGAGCTCTGGAAACACCATATATTTT
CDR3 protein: CASSSGTHLLSSGNTIYF

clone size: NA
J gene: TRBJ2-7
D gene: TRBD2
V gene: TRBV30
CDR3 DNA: TGTGCCTGGACGGTCTCGGGGGGCTACGAGCAGTACTTC
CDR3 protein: CAWTVSGGYEQYF

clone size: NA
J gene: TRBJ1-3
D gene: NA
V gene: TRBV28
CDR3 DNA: TGTGCCAGCAGCCGAACACCTAGCTCTGGAAACACCATATATTTT
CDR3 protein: CASSRTPSSGNTIYF

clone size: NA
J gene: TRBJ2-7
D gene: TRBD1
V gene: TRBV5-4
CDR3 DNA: TGTGCCAGCAGCTCGGGACAGGGGGCGCTTACGCGCGAGCAGTACTTC
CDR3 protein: CASSSGQGALTREQYF

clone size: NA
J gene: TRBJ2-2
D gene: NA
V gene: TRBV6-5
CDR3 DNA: TGTGCCAGCAGTTACAACGCAGGGGGGTCTACCGGGGAGCTGTTTTTT
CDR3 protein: CASSYNAGGSTGELFF

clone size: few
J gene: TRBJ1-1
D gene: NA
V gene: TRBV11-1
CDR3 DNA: TGTGCCAGCAGGCGATCAGGAGAAGCTTTCTTT
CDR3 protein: CASRRSGEAFF

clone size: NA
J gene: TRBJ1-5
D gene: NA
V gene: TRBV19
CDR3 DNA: TGTGCCAGTAGTATGGGAGGAGGGAGCAATCAGCCCCAGCATTTT
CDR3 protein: CASSMGGGSNQPQHF

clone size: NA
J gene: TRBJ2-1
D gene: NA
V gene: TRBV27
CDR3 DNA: TGTGCCAGCAGCCCCCAGCCAGGGAACAATGAGCAGTTCTTC
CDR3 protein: CASSPQPGNNEQFF

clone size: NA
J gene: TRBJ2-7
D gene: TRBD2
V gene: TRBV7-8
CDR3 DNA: TGTGCCAGCAGCTTAGGAGGCGGGAGCCCGTCCTACGAGCAGTACTTC
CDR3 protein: CASSLGGGSPSYEQYF